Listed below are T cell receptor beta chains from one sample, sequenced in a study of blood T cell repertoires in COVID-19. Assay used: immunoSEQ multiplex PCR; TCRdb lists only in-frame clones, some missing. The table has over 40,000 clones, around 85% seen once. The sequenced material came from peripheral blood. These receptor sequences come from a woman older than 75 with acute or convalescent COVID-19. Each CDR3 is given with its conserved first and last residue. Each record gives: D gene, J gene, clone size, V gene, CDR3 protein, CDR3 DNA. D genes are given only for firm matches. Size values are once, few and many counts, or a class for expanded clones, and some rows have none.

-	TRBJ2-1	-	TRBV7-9	CASTSAGGASYNEQFF	TGTGCCAGCACCTCGGCTGGGGGCGCCTCCTACAATGAGCAGTTCTTC
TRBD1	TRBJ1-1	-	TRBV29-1	CSVGQGVSTEAFF	TGCAGCGTCGGACAGGGGGTGAGCACTGAAGCTTTCTTT
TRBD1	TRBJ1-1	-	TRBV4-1	CASSQGQPNTEAFF	TGCGCCAGCAGCCAGGGACAGCCGAACACTGAAGCTTTCTTT
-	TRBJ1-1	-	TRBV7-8	CASSFGWGPNTEAFF	TGTGCCAGCAGCTTTGGCTGGGGCCCGAACACTGAAGCTTTCTTT
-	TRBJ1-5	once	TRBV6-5	CASMLSNQPQHF	TGTGCCAGCATGTTAAGCAATCAGCCCCAGCATTTT
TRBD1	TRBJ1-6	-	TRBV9	CASSLGQDNSPLHF	TGTGCCAGCAGCCTAGGACAGGATAATTCACCCCTCCACTTT
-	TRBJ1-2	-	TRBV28	CASSAGGGAAGYTF	TGTGCCAGCAGTGCGGGAGGGGGAGCGGCGGGCTACACCTTC
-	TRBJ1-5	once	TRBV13	CASSLGRAGRQPQHF	TGTGCCAGCAGCTTAGGCCGGGCAGGGCGTCAGCCCCAGCATTTT
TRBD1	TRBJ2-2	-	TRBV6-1	CASSEGQGLTGELFF	TGTGCCAGCAGTGAGGGACAGGGCTTGACCGGGGAGCTGTTTTTT
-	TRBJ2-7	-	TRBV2	CASSEMAGPPYEQYF	TGTGCCAGCAGTGAAATGGCAGGTCCCCCCTACGAGCAGTACTTC
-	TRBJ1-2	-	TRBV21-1	CASSKARPRYGYTF	TGTGCCAGCAGCAAAGCGCGGCCACGCTATGGCTACACCTTC
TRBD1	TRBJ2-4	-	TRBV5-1	CASSLWASQGDIAKNIQYF	TGCGCCAGCAGCTTGTGGGCTTCCCAGGGGGACATAGCCAAAAACATTCAGTACTTC
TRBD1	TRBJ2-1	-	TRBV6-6	CASSYRGTGGDEQFF	TGTGCCAGCAGTTACCGTGGGACAGGGGGCGATGAGCAGTTCTTC
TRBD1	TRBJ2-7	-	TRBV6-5	CASSTNRGNSYEQYF	TGTGCCAGCAGCACAAACAGGGGGAATTCCTACGAGCAGTACTTC
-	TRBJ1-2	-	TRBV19	CASSLPTGGYTF	TGTGCCAGTAGCCTCCCAACGGGGGGCTACACCTTC
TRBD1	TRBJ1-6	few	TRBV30	CASGQGARSPLHF	TGTGCCTCGGGGCAGGGGGCTCGATCACCCCTCCACTTT
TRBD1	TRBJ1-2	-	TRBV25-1	CASSAHTGGTPSNYGYTF	TGTGCCAGCAGTGCCCACACAGGGGGGACTCCTTCTAACTATGGCTACACCTTC
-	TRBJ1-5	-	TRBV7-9	CASSSGQIYQPQHF	TGTGCCAGCAGCTCCGGACAGATTTATCAGCCCCAGCATTTT
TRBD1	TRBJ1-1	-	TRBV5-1	CASSSYPTGQGITEAFF	TGCGCCAGCAGCTCCTACCCGACGGGACAGGGCATCACTGAAGCTTTCTTT
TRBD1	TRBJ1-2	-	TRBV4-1	CASSPSDRPYGYTF	TGCGCCAGCAGCCCTTCGGACAGGCCCTATGGCTACACCTTC
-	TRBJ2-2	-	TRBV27	CASSFRYLGARNTGELFF	TGTGCCAGCAGTTTTAGGTATTTGGGGGCGCGAAACACCGGGGAGCTGTTTTTT
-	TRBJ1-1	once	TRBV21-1	CASGGRQGACKNTEAFF	TGTGCCAGCGGTGGACGACAGGGGGCTTGTAAGAACACTGAAGCTTTCTTT
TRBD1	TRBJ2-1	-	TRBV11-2	CASSLRQGSNEQFF	TGTGCCAGCAGCTTAAGACAGGGGAGCAATGAGCAGTTCTTC
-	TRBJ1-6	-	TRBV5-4	CASSFNREVLHF	TGTGCCAGCAGCTTTAACCGTGAGGTCCTCCACTTT